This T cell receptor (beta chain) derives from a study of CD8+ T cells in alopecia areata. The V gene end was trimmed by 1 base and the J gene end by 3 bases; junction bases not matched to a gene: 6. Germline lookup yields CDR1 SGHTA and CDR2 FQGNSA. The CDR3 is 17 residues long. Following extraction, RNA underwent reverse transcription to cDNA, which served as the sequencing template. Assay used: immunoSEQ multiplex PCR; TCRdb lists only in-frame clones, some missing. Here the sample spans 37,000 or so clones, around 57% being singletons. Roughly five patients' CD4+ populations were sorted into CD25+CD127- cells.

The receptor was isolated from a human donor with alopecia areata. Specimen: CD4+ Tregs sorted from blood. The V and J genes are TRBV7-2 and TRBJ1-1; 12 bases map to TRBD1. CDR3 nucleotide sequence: TGTGCCAGCAGCTTAGTCCCGAGGGACAGGGGGCACACTGAAGCTTTCTTT. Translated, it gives CASSLVPRDRGHTEAFF.